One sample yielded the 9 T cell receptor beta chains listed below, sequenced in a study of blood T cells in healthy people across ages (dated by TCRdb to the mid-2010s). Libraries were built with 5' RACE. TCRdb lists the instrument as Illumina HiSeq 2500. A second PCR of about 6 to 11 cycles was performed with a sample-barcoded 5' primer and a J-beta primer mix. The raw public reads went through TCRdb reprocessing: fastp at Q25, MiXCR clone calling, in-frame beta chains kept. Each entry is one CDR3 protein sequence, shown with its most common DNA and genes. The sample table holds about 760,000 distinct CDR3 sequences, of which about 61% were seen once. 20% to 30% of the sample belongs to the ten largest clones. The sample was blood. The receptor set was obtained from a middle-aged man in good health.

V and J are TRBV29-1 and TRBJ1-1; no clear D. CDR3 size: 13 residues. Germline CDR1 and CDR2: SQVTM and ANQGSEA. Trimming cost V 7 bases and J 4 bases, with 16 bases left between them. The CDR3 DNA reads TGCAGCGGGCTGGAGGCCTGGGGCACTGAAGCTTTCTTT. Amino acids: CSGLEAWGTEAFF.

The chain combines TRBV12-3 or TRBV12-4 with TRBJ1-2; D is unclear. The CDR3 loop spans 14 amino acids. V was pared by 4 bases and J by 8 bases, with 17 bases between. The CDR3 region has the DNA TGTGCCAGCAGTTCCATAGCACCAGCGGGGGGCTACACCTTC. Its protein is CASSSIAPAGGYTF.

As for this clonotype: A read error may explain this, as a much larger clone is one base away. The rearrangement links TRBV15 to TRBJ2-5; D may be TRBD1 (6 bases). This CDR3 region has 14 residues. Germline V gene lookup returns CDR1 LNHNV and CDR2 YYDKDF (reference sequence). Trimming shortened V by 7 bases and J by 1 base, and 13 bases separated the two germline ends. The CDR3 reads CATNSTGIQETQYF. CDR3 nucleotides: TGTGCCACCAACAGTACAGGGATCCAAGAGACCCAGTACTTC.

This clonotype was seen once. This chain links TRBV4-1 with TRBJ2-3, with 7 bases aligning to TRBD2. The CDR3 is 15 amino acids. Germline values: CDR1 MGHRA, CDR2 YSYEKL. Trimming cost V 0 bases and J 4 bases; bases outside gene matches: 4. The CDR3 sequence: CASSQDPAGADTQYF. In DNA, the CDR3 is TGCGCCAGCAGCCAAGATCCGGCGGGAGCAGATACGCAGTATTTT.

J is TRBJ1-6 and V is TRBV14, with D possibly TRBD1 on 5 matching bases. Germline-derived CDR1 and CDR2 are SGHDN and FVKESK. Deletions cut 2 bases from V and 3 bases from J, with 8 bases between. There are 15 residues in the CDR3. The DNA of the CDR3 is TGTGCCAGCAGCCAATTAGACAGCTATAATTCACCCCTCCACTTT. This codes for CASSQLDSYNSPLHF.

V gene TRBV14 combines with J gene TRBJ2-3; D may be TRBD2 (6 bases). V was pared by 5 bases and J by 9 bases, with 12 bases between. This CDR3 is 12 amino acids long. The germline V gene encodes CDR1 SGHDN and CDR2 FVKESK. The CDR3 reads CASSANGGTQYF. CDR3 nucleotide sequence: TGTGCCAGCAGCGCAAACGGAGGGACGCAGTATTTT.

The CDR3: CASSRLGGETQYF. In nucleotides, the CDR3 is TGTGCCAGCAGCCGACTAGGTGGAGAGACCCAGTACTTC. The V gene is TRBV7-2, the J gene TRBJ2-5, with D possibly matching TRBD2 (6 bases). V dropped 5 bases and J dropped 4 bases, with 11 bases sitting between them. Germline V CDR1 and CDR2: SGHTA, FQGNSA. This CDR3 is built from 13 residues.

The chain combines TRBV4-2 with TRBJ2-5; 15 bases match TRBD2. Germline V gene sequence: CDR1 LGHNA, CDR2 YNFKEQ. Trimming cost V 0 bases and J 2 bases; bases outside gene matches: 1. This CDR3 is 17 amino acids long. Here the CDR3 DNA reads TGTGCCAGCAGCCAAGAAGGACTAGCGGGGGGGCAAGAGACCCAGTACTTC. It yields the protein CASSQEGLAGGQETQYF.

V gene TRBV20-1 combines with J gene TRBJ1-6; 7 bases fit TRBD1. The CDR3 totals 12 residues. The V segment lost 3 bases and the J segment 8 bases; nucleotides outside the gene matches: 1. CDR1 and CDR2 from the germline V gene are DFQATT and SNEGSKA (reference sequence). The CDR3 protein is CSASQGDSPLHF. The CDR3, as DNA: TGCAGTGCTAGCCAGGGGGATTCACCCCTCCACTTT.